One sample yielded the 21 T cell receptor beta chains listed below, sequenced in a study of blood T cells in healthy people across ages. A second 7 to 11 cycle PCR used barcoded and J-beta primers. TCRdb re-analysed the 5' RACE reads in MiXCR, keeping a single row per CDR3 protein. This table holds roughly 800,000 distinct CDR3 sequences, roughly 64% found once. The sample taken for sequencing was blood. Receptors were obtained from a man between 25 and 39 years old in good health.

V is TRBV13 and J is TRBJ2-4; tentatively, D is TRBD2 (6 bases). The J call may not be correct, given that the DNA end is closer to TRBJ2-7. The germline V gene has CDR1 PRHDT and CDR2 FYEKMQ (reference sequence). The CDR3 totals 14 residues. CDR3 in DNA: TGTGCCAGCAGCTCCCGGGACTTCTCCTACGAGCAGTACTTC. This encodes CASSSRDFSYEQYF.

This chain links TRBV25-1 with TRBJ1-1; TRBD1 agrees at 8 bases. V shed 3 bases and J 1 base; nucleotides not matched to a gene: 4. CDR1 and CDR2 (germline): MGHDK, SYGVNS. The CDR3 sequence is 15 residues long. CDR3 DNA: TGTGCCAGCAGTGACCCTGACAGGGGGAACACTGAAGCTTTCTTT. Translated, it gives CASSDPDRGNTEAFF.

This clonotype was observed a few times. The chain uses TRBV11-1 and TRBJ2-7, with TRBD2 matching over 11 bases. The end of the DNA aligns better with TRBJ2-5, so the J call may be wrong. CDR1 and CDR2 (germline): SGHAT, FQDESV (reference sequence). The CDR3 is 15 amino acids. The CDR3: CASSHRTSGFKTQYF. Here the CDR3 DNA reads TGTGCCAGCAGCCACCGGACTAGCGGGTTTAAGACCCAGTACTTC.

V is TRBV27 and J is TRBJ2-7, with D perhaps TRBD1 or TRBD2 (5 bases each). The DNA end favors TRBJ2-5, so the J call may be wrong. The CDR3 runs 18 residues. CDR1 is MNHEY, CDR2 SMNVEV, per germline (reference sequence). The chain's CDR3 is CASSFRGVRGTNQETQYF. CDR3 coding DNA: TGTGCCAGCAGTTTCCGAGGTGTTCGGGGCACTAATCAAGAGACCCAGTACTTC.

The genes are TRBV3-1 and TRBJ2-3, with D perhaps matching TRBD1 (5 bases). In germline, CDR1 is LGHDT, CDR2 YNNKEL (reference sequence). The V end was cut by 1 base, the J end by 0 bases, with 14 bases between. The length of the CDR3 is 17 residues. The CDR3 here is CASSQGKRTLSTDTQYF. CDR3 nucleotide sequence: TGTGCCAGCAGCCAAGGAAAGAGGACACTGAGCACAGATACGCAGTATTTT.

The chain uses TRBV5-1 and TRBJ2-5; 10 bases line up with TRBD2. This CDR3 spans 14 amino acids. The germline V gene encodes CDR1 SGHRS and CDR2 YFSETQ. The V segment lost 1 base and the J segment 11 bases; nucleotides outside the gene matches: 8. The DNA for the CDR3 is TGCGCCAGCAGCTTGTTTCCTAGCGGGGGTGAGCAGTACTTC. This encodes CASSLFPSGGEQYF.

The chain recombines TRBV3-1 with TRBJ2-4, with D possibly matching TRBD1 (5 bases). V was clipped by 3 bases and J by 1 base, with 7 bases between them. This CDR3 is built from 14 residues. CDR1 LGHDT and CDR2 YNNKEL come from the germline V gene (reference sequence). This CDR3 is CASSQGRAKNIQYF. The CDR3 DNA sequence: TGTGCCAGCAGCCAGGGGCGGGCCAAAAACATTCAGTACTTC.

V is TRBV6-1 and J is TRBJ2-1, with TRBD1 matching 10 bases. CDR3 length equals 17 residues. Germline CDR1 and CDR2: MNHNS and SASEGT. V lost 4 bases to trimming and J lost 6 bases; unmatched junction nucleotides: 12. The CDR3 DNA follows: TGTGCCAGCAGTGGGACAGGGGGAACGCGGTGGGGCAATGAGCAGTTCTTC. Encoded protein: CASSGTGGTRWGNEQFF.

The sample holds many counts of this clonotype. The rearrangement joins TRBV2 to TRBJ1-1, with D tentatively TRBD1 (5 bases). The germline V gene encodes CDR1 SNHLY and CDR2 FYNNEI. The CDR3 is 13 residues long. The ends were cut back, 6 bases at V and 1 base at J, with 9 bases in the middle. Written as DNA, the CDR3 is TGTGCCAGCAGCGTCAGGGCGAACACTGAAGCTTTCTTT. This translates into CASSVRANTEAFF.

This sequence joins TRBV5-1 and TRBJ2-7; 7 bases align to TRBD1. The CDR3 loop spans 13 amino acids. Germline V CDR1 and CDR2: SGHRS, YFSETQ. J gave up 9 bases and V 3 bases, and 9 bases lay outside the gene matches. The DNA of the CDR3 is TGCGCCAGCAGCTCACCGACAGGGCAGGGGCAGTACTTC. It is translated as CASSSPTGQGQYF.

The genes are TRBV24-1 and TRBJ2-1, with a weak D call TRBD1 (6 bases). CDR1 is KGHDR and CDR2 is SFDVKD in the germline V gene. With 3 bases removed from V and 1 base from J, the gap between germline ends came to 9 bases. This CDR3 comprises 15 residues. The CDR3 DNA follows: TGTGCCACCAGTGATCCCCAGGGGTCCTACAATGAGCAGTTCTTC. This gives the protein CATSDPQGSYNEQFF.

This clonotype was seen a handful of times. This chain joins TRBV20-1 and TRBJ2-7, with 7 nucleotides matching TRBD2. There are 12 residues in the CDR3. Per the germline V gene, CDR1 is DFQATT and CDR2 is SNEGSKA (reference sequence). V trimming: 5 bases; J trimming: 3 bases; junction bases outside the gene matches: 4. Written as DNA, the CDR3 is TGCAGTGCTGGGGGGGAGAACTACGAGCAGTACTTC. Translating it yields CSAGGENYEQYF.

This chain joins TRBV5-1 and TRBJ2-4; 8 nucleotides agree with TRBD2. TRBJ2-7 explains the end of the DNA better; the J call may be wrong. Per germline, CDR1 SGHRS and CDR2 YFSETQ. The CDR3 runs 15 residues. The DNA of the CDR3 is TGCGCCAGCAGCTCAATTATCGGGACTAGCTACGAGCAGTACTTC. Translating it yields CASSSIIGTSYEQYF.

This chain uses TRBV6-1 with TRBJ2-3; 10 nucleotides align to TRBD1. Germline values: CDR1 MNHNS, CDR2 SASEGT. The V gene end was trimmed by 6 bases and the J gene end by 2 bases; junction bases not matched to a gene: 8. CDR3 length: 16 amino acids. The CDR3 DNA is TGTGCCAGCAGCGCGACGGACAGGGGGGTCACAGATACGCAGTATTTT. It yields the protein CASSATDRGVTDTQYF.

The CDR3 here is CASRRTAGNNQPQHF. The CDR3 DNA reads TGTGCCAGCAGACGGACAGCCGGGAACAATCAGCCCCAGCATTTT. The J gene is TRBJ1-5, the V gene TRBV12-3 or TRBV12-4; tentative D call: TRBD1 (6 bases). The V end lost 6 bases, the J end lost 3 bases, and 15 bases lay between the germline ends. The CDR3 is 15 residues long.

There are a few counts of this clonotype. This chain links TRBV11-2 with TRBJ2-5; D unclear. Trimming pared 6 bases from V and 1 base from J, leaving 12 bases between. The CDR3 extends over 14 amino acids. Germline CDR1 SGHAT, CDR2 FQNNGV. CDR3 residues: CASSASYFQETQYF. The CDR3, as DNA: TGTGCCAGCAGTGCCAGTTACTTCCAAGAGACCCAGTACTTC.

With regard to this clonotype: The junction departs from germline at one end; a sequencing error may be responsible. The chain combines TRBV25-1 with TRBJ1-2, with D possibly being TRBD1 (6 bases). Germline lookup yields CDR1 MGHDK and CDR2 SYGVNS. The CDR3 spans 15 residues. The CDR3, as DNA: TGTGCCCGCAGTGAATATACCCCAGGGAGTAGGGGGATCACCTTC. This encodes CARSEYTPGSRGITF.

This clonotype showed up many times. CDR3 residues: CASSLYAGEETQYF. In nucleotides, the CDR3 is TGTGCCAGCAGCTTGTATGCAGGGGAGGAGACCCAGTACTTC. The genes are TRBV5-5 and TRBJ2-5; possible D gene TRBD1, 6 bases. CDR3 length equals 14 residues. The V gene lost 1 base and the J gene lost 5 bases, with 12 bases spanning the gap. CDR1 SGHKS and CDR2 YYEKEE come from the germline V gene (reference sequence).

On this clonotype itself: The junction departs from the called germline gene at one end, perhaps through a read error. CDR3 in amino acids: CASSLQWMNTGELFF. CDR3 in DNA: TGTGCCAGCAGCTTGCAATGGATGAACACCGGGGAGTTGTTTTTT. V and J are TRBV11-2 and TRBJ2-2, with D possibly TRBD2 on 5 matching bases. The length of the CDR3 is 15 residues. CDR1 SGHAT and CDR2 FQNNGV come from the germline V gene.

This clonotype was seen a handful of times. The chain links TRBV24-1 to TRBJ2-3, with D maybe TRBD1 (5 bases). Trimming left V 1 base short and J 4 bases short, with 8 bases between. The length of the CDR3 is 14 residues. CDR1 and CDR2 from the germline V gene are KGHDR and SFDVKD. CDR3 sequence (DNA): TGTGCCACCAGTGATTTTGGGGCACCAGATACGCAGTATTTT. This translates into CATSDFGAPDTQYF.

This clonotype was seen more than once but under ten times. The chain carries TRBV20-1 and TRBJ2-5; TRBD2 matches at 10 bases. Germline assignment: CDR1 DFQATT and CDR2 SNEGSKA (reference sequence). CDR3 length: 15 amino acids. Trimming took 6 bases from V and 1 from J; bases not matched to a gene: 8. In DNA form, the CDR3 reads TGCAGTGCACCAATAGCGGGGGGCTTCCAAGAGACCCAGTACTTC. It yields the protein CSAPIAGGFQETQYF.